What follows are 26 T cell receptor beta chains derived from one specimen sequenced in a study of early T cells in non-severe SARS-CoV-2 infection. From the 5' RACE reads, TCRdb called clonotypes with MiXCR, one entry per CDR3 protein. The data contain roughly 80,000 distinct CDR3 sequences, around 5.6% of them singletons. The sequenced sample was whole blood. The origin of the receptors is an adult who was a healthcare worker with PCR-confirmed SARS-CoV-2 infection or an uninfected control (not recorded which).

This clonotype came up many times. The CDR3 sequence is CASSYSKNTEAFF. CDR3 nucleotide sequence: TGTGCCAGCAGTTACTCTAAGAACACTGAAGCTTTCTTT. The chain joins TRBV6-5 to TRBJ1-1; D not resolved. The V gene's germline CDR1 is MNHEY and CDR2 SVGAGI. The CDR3 runs to 13 residues. The ends were cut back, 0 bases at V and 1 base at J, with 3 bases in the middle.

This rearrangement joins TRBV14 to TRBJ1-4; D is possibly TRBD1 (5 bases). V lost 1 base, J lost 8 bases, and 14 bases lay in between. The CDR3 is 15 amino acids. The germline gives CDR1 SGHDN, CDR2 FVKESK. The CDR3 is CASSQGRDLREKLFF. DNA for the CDR3: TGTGCCAGCAGCCAAGGGCGGGACTTACGCGAAAAACTGTTTTTT.

There are many counts of this clonotype. The rearrangement uses TRBV20-1 and TRBJ1-5, with D uncertain. The germline CDR1 and CDR2 sequences are DFQATT and SNEGSKA (reference sequence). V lost 0 bases and J lost 4, with 13 bases in between. The CDR3 sequence is 15 residues long. Written as DNA, the CDR3 is TGCAGTGCTAGAGATCGTTGGACCCCTAATCAGCCCCAGCATTTT. The encoded protein is CSARDRWTPNQPQHF.

The CDR3 coding sequence is TGCGCCAGCAGCTTAAAAAGCACCGGGGAGCTGTTTTTT. Translation gives CASSLKSTGELFF. J is TRBJ2-2 and V is TRBV5-1, with unresolved D. Germline V gene lookup returns CDR1 SGHRS and CDR2 YFSETQ. V lost 2 bases, J lost 4 bases, and 6 bases lay in between. The CDR3 is made up of 13 amino acids.

This clonotype was counted ten times or more. The chain uses TRBV20-1 and TRBJ1-6, with D uncertain. V was cut by 3 bases and J by 7 bases, with 10 bases left in between. The CDR3 contains 13 residues. Germline V gene lookup returns CDR1 DFQATT and CDR2 SNEGSKA (reference sequence). The CDR3 sequence: CSASENPNSPLHF. The CDR3 DNA is TGCAGTGCTAGTGAGAACCCAAATTCACCCCTCCACTTT.

There are a few counts of this clonotype. This chain uses TRBV7-2 with TRBJ2-2; D gene unclear. V lost 2 bases and J lost 7, with 5 bases in between. This CDR3 is built from 12 residues. CDR1 and CDR2 from the germline V gene are SGHTA and FQGNSA. CDR3 DNA sequence: TGTGCCAGCAGCTTAAAGGGCGGGGAGCTGTTTTTT. Its protein product is CASSLKGGELFF.

The table lists this clonotype with many counts. The chain combines TRBV14 with TRBJ1-2, with 7 positions matching TRBD1. V was clipped by 1 base and J by 4 bases; unmatched bases: 3. Per germline, CDR1 SGHDN and CDR2 FVKESK. This CDR3 is built from 14 residues. The CDR3 loop reads CASSQGTGVYGYTF. In DNA form, the CDR3 reads TGTGCCAGCAGCCAAGGAACAGGGGTCTATGGCTACACCTTC.

The table lists this clonotype with many counts. V usage is TRBV7-6 and J usage is TRBJ1-1; D not resolved. The V and J ends lost 0 bases and 1 base respectively, with 3 bases between them. The CDR3 spans 13 residues. CDR1 is SGHVS and CDR2 is FNYEAQ in the germline V gene. CDR3 nucleotides: TGTGCCAGCAGCTTAGCCCCGAACACTGAAGCTTTCTTT. Translating gives CASSLAPNTEAFF.

A few counts support this clonotype. The V and J genes are TRBV12-3 or TRBV12-4 and TRBJ1-2, with TRBD1 matching 11 bases. The CDR3 consists of 17 residues. The J segment lost 4 bases and the V segment lost 6 bases, leaving 13 bases of the junction unmatched. CDR3 amino acids: CASRSPGTGGSVYGYTF. CDR3 in DNA: TGTGCCAGCAGGTCCCCCGGGACAGGGGGTAGCGTCTATGGCTACACCTTC.

This clonotype was recorded at least ten times. The gene calls are TRBV13 and TRBJ2-7; D may be TRBD1 or TRBD2 (5 bases each). V was clipped by 0 bases and J by 0 bases, with 9 bases between them. Germline loops: CDR1 PRHDT, CDR2 FYEKMQ (reference sequence). The CDR3 consists of 15 residues. The CDR3 is CASSLGAGSSYEQYF. DNA of the CDR3: TGTGCCAGCAGCTTAGGGGCAGGGAGCTCCTACGAGCAGTACTTC.

The chain recombines TRBV12-3 or TRBV12-4 with TRBJ2-5; 8 positions agree with TRBD1. J gave up 7 bases and V 5 bases, and 6 bases lay outside the gene matches. This CDR3 has 13 amino acids. CDR3 protein: CASSNRGVGTQYF. CDR3 bases: TGTGCCAGCAGTAACAGGGGGGTTGGGACCCAGTACTTC.

This clonotype was seen more than once but under ten times. The chain links TRBV27 to TRBJ1-2; 7 positions match TRBD1. The trim removed 0 bases at V and 0 bases at J, leaving 10 bases unmatched. The germline CDR1 and CDR2 sequences are MNHEY and SMNVEV (reference sequence). CDR3 length equals 18 residues. CDR3 sequence reads: CASSLSAGQKQANYGYTF. CDR3 DNA: TGTGCCAGCAGTTTATCAGCGGGACAGAAACAAGCTAACTATGGCTACACCTTC.

This clonotype turned up a few times. The chain joins TRBV6-1 to TRBJ2-7, with D tentatively TRBD1 or TRBD2 (6 bases each). Germline V gene data show CDR1 as MNHNS and CDR2 as SASEGT. The CDR3 runs 13 residues. Trimming pared 8 bases from V and 2 bases from J, leaving 13 bases between. CDR3 DNA: TGTGCCAGCGGAGGGGGAGGAGCCTACGAGCAGTACTTC. Amino acid sequence: CASGGGGAYEQYF.

This clonotype has a count of ten or more. The chain has TRBV29-1 and TRBJ1-1; D gene uncertain. Germline CDR1 and CDR2: SQVTM and ANQGSEA. The CDR3 runs to 11 residues. The V end was cut by 8 bases, the J end by 10 bases, with 17 bases between. CDR3 sequence: CSSRTGDRAFF. In DNA, the CDR3 is TGCAGCTCTCGGACGGGAGATAGAGCTTTCTTT. The whole variable domain, filled in from reference TRBV29-1 and TRBJ1-1, reads SAVISQKPSRDICQRGTSLTIQCQVDSQVTMMFWYRQQPGQSLTLIATANQGSEATYESGFVIDKFPISRPNLTFSTLTVSNMSPEDSSIYLCSSRTGDRAFFGQGTRLTVV.

This clonotype came up many times. This chain links TRBV12-3 or TRBV12-4 with TRBJ1-4; D might be TRBD1 (5 bases). V gave up 6 bases and J gave up 2 bases, with 10 bases separating them. This CDR3 is built from 14 residues. The CDR3 DNA reads TGTGCCAGCAGGGGACGTTTTACTAATGAAAAACTGTTTTTT. Translation gives CASRGRFTNEKLFF.

This clonotype was seen ten or more times. CDR3 residues: CSAPLAGGIGELFF. The CDR3 DNA reads as TGCAGTGCTCCACTAGCGGGAGGAATCGGGGAGCTGTTTTTT. The chain joins TRBV20-1 to TRBJ2-2; 12 bases are shared with TRBD2. V was clipped by 5 bases and J by 7 bases; unmatched bases: 5. The CDR3 spans 14 residues. Germline-derived CDR1 and CDR2 are DFQATT and SNEGSKA (reference sequence).

This clonotype was detected ten times or more. The V gene is TRBV12-3 or TRBV12-4, the J gene TRBJ1-1, with a weak D call TRBD1 (5 bases). V gave up 0 bases and J gave up 4 bases, with 18 bases separating them. The CDR3 is 17 residues long. The DNA for the CDR3 is TGTGCCAGCAGTTTAGCGGGACTCGGCGGGGGGACCACTGAAGCTTTCTTT. Translating it yields CASSLAGLGGGTTEAFF.

This clonotype was counted many times. The rearrangement joins TRBV7-9 to TRBJ1-5, with D unclear. Trimming removed 2 bases at V and 1 base at J, with 9 bases between. The CDR3 spans 15 residues. CDR1 and CDR2 (germline): SEHNR, FQNEAQ (reference sequence). CDR3 sequence: CASSLFGSSNQPQHF. CDR3 nucleotides: TGTGCCAGCAGCTTATTCGGGAGCAGCAATCAGCCCCAGCATTTT.

V usage is TRBV6-6 and J usage is TRBJ2-4, with D unclear. CDR3 length equals 14 residues. V shed 2 bases and J shed 7 bases, with 12 bases lying between them. The V gene's germline CDR1 is MNHNY and CDR2 SVGAGI (reference sequence). CDR3 nucleotides: TGTGCCAGCAGTTACGTTGGGGAAGGGAACATTCAGTACTTC. Its protein is CASSYVGEGNIQYF.

This clonotype was counted a few times. The chain links TRBV10-1 to TRBJ2-7, with 7 bases that match TRBD1. Germline V gives CDR1 WNHNN, CDR2 SYGVQD (reference sequence). The CDR3 is made up of 18 amino acids. After removal of 3 bases from V and 2 bases from J, the junction contained 16 bases not matched to a gene. The DNA for the CDR3 is TGCGCCAGCAGTGACCCAAAGACGGACAGGCCTAGAACCTACGAGCAGTACTTC. It codes for CASSDPKTDRPRTYEQYF.

This clonotype came up a few times. The genes are TRBV2 and TRBJ2-5; tentative D call: TRBD1 (5 bases). Germline V gene sequence: CDR1 SNHLY, CDR2 FYNNEI. The CDR3 spans 14 residues. V gave up 4 bases and J gave up 1 base, with 10 bases separating them. CDR3 in amino acids: CASSGQIRQETQYF. The DNA for the CDR3 is TGTGCCAGCAGTGGACAGATCCGCCAAGAGACCCAGTACTTC.

This clonotype was detected a few times. The CDR3 coding sequence is TGTGCCAGCAGAACGGGACAGAGCTCCTACGAGCAGTACTTC. As protein: CASRTGQSSYEQYF. The chain recombines TRBV7-2 with TRBJ2-7; 7 bases are shared with TRBD1. The ends lost 6 bases at V and 0 bases at J; junction bases unmatched: 5. The CDR3 runs 14 residues. CDR1 and CDR2 (germline): SGHTA, FQGNSA.

This clonotype was picked up many times. V gene TRBV7-2 combines with J gene TRBJ2-2; D tentatively fits TRBD1 or TRBD2 (6 bases each). From germline, CDR1 is SGHTA and CDR2 FQGNSA. The length of the CDR3 is 14 residues. V lost 6 bases and J lost 6, with 14 bases in between. In DNA form, the CDR3 reads TGTGCCAGCAGGAGACAGGAGGGGTCCGGGGAGCTGTTTTTT. Its translation: CASRRQEGSGELFF.

This clonotype appeared a few times. The chain recombines TRBV25-1 with TRBJ1-1; tentatively, D is TRBD1 (6 bases). V was trimmed by 5 bases and J by 6 bases, leaving 13 bases between them. The CDR3 loop spans 13 amino acids. The germline V gene encodes CDR1 MGHDK and CDR2 SYGVNS. CDR3 residues: CASSRQGSAEAFF. As DNA, the CDR3 is TGTGCCAGCAGTAGGCAGGGGTCGGCTGAAGCTTTCTTT.

This clonotype was seen repeatedly, ten times or more. CDR3 nucleotide sequence: TGCAGTGCTTTTGGCCTAGGGACCCAGTACTTC. This sequence encodes CSAFGLGTQYF. The rearrangement joins TRBV20-1 to TRBJ2-5, with D unresolved. The CDR3 covers 11 residues. The germline V and J ends were trimmed by 5 bases and 7 bases, with 11 bases remaining between them. Germline V CDR1 and CDR2: DFQATT, SNEGSKA (reference sequence).

The chain has TRBV12-3 or TRBV12-4 and TRBJ1-5; maybe TRBD1 (6 bases). The CDR3 runs 15 residues. With 5 bases removed from V and 2 bases from J, the gap between germline ends came to 13 bases. The CDR3 DNA follows: TGTGCCAGCAGTCTACAGGGAGGTGGCAATCAGCCCCAGCATTTT. Translating gives CASSLQGGGNQPQHF.